This TCR beta chain was captured in a study of cytomegalovirus exposure and HLA in healthy donors. The primer mix had 60 Vbeta and 13 Jbeta primers. Libraries were prepared by immunoSEQ multiplex PCR; TCRdb keeps only in-frame clonotypes and omits some of them. The data contain roughly 180,000 clones, roughly 81% of them seen just once; the ten biggest clones take up 4.8%. The CDR3 runs 12 residues. V was shortened by 7 bases and J by 6 bases, with 12 bases between the two germline ends. In germline, CDR1 is SEHNR, CDR2 FQNEAQ (reference sequence). The sequenced sample was PBMCs. The chain uses TRBV7-9 and TRBJ1-2, with D uncertain. The sequence was obtained from a girl aged 5 to 17 in good health and CMV-seropositive. The CDR3 protein is CASTQEGNGYTF. In nucleotides, the CDR3 is TGTGCCAGCACCCAGGAGGGTAATGGCTACACCTTC.